The subject of this entry is one T cell receptor beta chain. From germline, CDR1 is SGDLS and CDR2 YYNGEE. This CDR3 spans 15 amino acids. V shed 0 bases and J shed 8 bases, with 12 bases lying between them. The data stem from a study of blood T cell repertoires in COVID-19. In the study overall: Donors in the United States, Italy and Spain gave samples during acute or convalescent COVID-19.

Assignments of participants to cohorts depended upon their own reported clinical history. As processed by the authors: Reference gene primer amplification gave nucleated cell count estimates. TCRdb keeps only in-frame clones here, not all; method: immunoSEQ multiplex PCR. Clone size and V and J calls were adopted from that table, with D and trimming inferred from the DNA. The table records some 240,000 clones, under 90% of them present only once. The specimen was PBMCs or T cells enriched from blood (not recorded which). The V and J genes are TRBV9 and TRBJ1-6; the D is unclear. The TCR comes from a man under 40 with acute COVID-19. CDR3 sequence reads: CASSVGLYQDSPLHF. The DNA of the CDR3 is TGTGCCAGCAGCGTAGGTCTCTACCAGGATTCACCCCTCCACTTT.